This T cell receptor (beta chain) was retrieved from a study of vaccination effects on CD4 cells after COVID-19. Prior to sequencing, the ViraFEST assay stimulated PBMC with viral peptide pools, which expanded the antigen-specific CD4+ T cells. Cells that had been cultured for nine to eleven days were the source of isolated CD4+ T cells. All participants had two doses of either the BNT162b2 or mRNA-1273 vaccine. For each well, two million PBMC were cultured with 10 IU/ml IL-2 and around 9 ug/ml peptides. TCRdb's copy holds only in-frame clones and misses some; the assay was immunoSEQ multiplex PCR. This sample has about 31,000 clones; 75% to 90% occur once, and the top ten carry less than 6%. To note about this clone: The target antigen is unknown.

The CDR3 totals 14 residues. The V gene's germline CDR1 is SGHRS and CDR2 YFSETQ. The V segment lost 4 bases and the J segment 4 bases; nucleotides outside the gene matches: 2. The receptor's source is a human donor who received a COVID-19 vaccine. Some clones in this sample may be carry-over from other donors' samples. V is TRBV5-1 and J is TRBJ2-1, with TRBD1 matching over 10 bases. Sequenced here: CD4+ T cells from PBMCs cultured with SARS-CoV-2 spike peptides, sampled after COVID-19 vaccination. CDR3 sequence (DNA): TGCGCCAGCAGCAGGGACAGGGGATACAATGAGCAGTTCTTC. It is translated as CASSRDRGYNEQFF.